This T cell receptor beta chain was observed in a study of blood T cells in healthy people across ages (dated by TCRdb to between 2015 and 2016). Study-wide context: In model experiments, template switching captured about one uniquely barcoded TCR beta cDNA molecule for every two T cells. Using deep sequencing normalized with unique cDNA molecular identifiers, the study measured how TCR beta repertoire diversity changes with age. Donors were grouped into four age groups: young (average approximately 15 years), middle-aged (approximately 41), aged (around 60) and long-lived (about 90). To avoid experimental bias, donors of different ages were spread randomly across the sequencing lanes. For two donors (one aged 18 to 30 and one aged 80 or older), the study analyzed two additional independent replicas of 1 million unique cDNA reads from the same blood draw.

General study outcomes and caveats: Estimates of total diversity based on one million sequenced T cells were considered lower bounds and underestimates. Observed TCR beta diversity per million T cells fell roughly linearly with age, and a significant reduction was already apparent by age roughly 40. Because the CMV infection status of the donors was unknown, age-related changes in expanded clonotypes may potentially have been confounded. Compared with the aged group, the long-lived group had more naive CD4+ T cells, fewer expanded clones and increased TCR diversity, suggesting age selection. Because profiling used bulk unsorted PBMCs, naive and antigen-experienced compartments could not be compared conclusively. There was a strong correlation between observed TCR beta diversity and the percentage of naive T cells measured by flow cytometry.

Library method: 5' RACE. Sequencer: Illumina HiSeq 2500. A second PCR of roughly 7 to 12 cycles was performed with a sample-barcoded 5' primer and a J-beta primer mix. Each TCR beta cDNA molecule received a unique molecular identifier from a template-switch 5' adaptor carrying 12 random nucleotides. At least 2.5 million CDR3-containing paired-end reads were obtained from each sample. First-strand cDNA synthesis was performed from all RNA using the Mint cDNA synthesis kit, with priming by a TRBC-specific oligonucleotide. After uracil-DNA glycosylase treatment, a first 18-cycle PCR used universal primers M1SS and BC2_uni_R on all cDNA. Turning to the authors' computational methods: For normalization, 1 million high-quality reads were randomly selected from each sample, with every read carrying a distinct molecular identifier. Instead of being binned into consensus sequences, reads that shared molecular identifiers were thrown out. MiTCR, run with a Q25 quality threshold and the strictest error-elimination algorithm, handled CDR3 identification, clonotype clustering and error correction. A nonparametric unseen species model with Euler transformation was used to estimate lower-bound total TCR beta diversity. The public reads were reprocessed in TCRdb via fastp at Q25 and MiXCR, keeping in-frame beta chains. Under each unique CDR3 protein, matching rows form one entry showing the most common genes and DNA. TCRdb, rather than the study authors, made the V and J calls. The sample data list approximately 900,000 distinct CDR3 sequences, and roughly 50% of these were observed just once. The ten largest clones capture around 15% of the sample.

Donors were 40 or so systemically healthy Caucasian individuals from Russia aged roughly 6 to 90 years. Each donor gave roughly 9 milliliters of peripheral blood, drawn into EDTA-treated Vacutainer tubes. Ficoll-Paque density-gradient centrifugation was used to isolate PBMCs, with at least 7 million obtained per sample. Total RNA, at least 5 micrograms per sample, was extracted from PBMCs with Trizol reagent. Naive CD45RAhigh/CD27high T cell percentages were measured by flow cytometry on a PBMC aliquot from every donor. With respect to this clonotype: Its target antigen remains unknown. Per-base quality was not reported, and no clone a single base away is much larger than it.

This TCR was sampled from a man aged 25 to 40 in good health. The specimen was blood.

This receptor has the CDR3 CAWSVLADQETQYF. The sequenced DNA is TGTGCCTGGAGTGTACTAGCGGACCAAGAGACCCAGTACTTC. In this chain, TRBV30 is recombined with TRBJ2-5; 8 bases in the middle match TRBD2. From the germline V gene (reference sequence), CDR1 is GTSNPN and CDR2 is SVGIG. Reading from cysteine to phenylalanine, the CDR3 counts 14 amino acids. CDR3 DNA only is kept here, 42 bases in frame from base 1. Relative to germline, V is missing 0 bases and J is missing 0 bases, with 0 bases of the junction outside any gene match.